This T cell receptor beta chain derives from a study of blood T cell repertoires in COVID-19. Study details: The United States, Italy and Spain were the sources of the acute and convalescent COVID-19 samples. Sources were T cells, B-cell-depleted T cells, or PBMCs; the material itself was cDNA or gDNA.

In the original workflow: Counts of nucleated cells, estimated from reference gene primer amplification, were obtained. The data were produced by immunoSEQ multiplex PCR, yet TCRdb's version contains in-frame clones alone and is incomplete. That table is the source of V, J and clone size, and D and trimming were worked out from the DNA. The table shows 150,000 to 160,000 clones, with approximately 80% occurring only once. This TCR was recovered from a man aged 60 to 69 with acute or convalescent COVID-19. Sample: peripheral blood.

CDR3 sequence reads: CASSQEGTSRHEQFF. The CDR3 DNA sequence: TGTGCCAGCAGCCAAGAAGGAACTAGTAGGCATGAGCAGTTCTTC. The gene calls are TRBV3-1 (or the pseudogene TRBV3-2) and TRBJ2-1; D might be TRBD2 (5 bases). CDR1 LGHDT and CDR2 YNNKEL come from the germline V gene (reference sequence). Trimming cost V 0 bases and J 8 bases, with 14 bases left between them. The CDR3 runs to 15 residues.